This entry lists 31 T cell receptor beta chains sequenced from one sample in a study of T cell repertoires in cytomegalovirus infection. These receptors' antigens are unknown. TCRdb passed the reads through MiXCR, listing each CDR3 protein once. The sample has roughly 180,000 distinct CDR3 sequences, about 20% seen once. Material: CD8+ T cells from cultured PBMCs, obtained from culture after CMV antigen stimulation. These receptors all stem from a human donor in good health (CMV status not recorded). Some clones in this sample may be carry-over from other donors' samples.

This clonotype has just a few counts. The rearrangement joins TRBV7-9 to TRBJ1-1; D is undetermined. Germline-derived CDR1 and CDR2 are SEHNR and FQNEAQ (reference sequence). The ends were cut back, 0 bases at V and 8 bases at J, with 10 bases in the middle. This CDR3 region has 13 residues. CDR3 nucleotide sequence: TGTGCCAGCAGCTTAGCCGGCGCTGTGGAAGCTTTCTTT. It translates to CASSLAGAVEAFF.

The chain couples TRBV2 to TRBJ2-5; D tentatively reads TRBD1 or TRBD2 (5 bases each). Trimming shortened V by 4 bases and J by 0 bases, and 9 bases separated the two germline ends. Germline assignment: CDR1 SNHLY and CDR2 FYNNEI. This CDR3 contains 14 residues. The CDR3 spells CASSVEDNQETQYF. The CDR3 DNA sequence: TGTGCCAGCAGTGTGGAGGACAACCAAGAGACCCAGTACTTC.

V and J are TRBV6-2 or TRBV6-3 and TRBJ1-1; 9 positions agree with TRBD1. The germline V gene has CDR1 MNHEY and CDR2 SVGEGT. CDR3 size: 18 residues. J was trimmed by 0 bases and V by 0 bases; bases with no gene match: 8. The CDR3 region is CASSYSTTQGALNTEAFF. In DNA form, the CDR3 reads TGTGCCAGCAGTTACTCGACCACACAGGGGGCTTTGAACACTGAAGCTTTCTTT.

This clonotype occurred many times. The chain is built from TRBV4-3 and TRBJ2-5, with 12 bases fitting TRBD2. With 4 bases clipped from V and 2 bases from J, the junction kept 11 bases outside the gene matches. This CDR3 comprises 18 residues. Germline CDR1 reads LGHNA; CDR2 reads YSLEER. CDR3 nucleotides: TGCGCCAGCAGCCGCCGACTAGCGGGGGTCCCTGAGCAAGAGACCCAGTACTTC. It is translated as CASSRRLAGVPEQETQYF.

This clonotype came up a few times. The rearrangement joins TRBV6-6 to TRBJ1-5; unclear D gene. The V and J ends lost 6 bases and 10 bases respectively, with 16 bases between them. This CDR3 is built from 13 residues. Germline V gene data show CDR1 as MNHNY and CDR2 as SVGAGI (reference sequence). The CDR3 is CASRSGVGRPQHF. In nucleotides, the CDR3 is TGTGCCAGCAGGTCAGGTGTTGGGAGACCCCAGCATTTT.

The chain carries TRBV7-2 and TRBJ2-3; TRBD2 is a possible D gene (6 bases). With 4 bases removed from V and 8 bases from J, the gap between germline ends came to 25 bases. The CDR3 runs 17 residues. Germline loops: CDR1 SGHTA, CDR2 FQGNSA. Here the CDR3 DNA reads TGTGCCAGCAGCTCCCCTGGGGCGGCCACCCGGAGGGGTACGCAGTATTTT. This translates into CASSSPGAATRRGTQYF. Filled out from reference TRBV7-2 and TRBJ2-3, the complete variable domain reads GAGVSQSPSNKVTEKGKDVELRCDPISGHTALYWYRQSLGQGLEFLIYFQGNSAPDKSGLPSDRFSAERTGGSVSTLTIQRTQQEDSAVYLCASSSPGAATRRGTQYFGPGTRLTVL.

The chain uses TRBV7-2 and TRBJ1-5; 7 positions agree with TRBD1. The CDR3 is made up of 17 amino acids. Germline V gives CDR1 SGHTA, CDR2 FQGNSA. J gave up 3 bases and V 1 base, and 9 bases lay outside the gene matches. Here the CDR3 reads CASSLGVRDRHNQPQHF. As DNA, the CDR3 is TGTGCCAGCAGCTTAGGAGTTCGGGACAGACACAATCAGCCCCAGCATTTT.

The V and J genes are TRBV7-6 and TRBJ1-1; tentatively, D is TRBD1 (5 bases). The CDR3 totals 16 residues. V was clipped by 5 bases and J by 0 bases, with 16 bases between them. Germline lookup yields CDR1 SGHVS and CDR2 FNYEAQ. CDR3 amino acids: CASSTTTEIMNTEAFF. CDR3 DNA sequence: TGTGCCAGCAGCACGACGACAGAGATCATGAACACTGAAGCTTTCTTT.

V gene TRBV11-2 combines with J gene TRBJ1-4; D is ambiguous. The germline V gene has CDR1 SGHAT and CDR2 FQNNGV. This CDR3 region has 16 residues. V shed 5 bases and J shed 7 bases, with 20 bases lying between them. CDR3 amino acids: CASSPHADGSFEKLFF. DNA for the CDR3: TGTGCCAGCAGCCCCCATGCGGATGGTTCCTTTGAAAAACTGTTTTTT.

The J gene is TRBJ2-5, the V gene TRBV12-3 or TRBV12-4; D possibly corresponds to TRBD1 (6 bases). V lost 7 bases to trimming and J lost 1 base, with 22 bases between them. This CDR3 has 17 residues. The CDR3 DNA reads as TGTGCCAGCATTTGCCCCGAAAGGGACACCACCCAAGAGACCCAGTACTTC. Its protein product is CASICPERDTTQETQYF.

The rearrangement links TRBV7-6 to TRBJ2-7; 11 nucleotides match TRBD2. Germline V gene lookup returns CDR1 SGHVS and CDR2 FNYEAQ. There are 16 residues in the CDR3. The J segment lost 2 bases and the V segment lost 5 bases, leaving 8 bases of the junction unmatched. The chain's CDR3 is CASSPGPSGGTYEQYF. The CDR3, as DNA: TGTGCCAGCAGCCCGGGGCCTAGCGGGGGGACCTACGAGCAGTACTTC.

The chain uses TRBV7-2 and TRBJ2-1; TRBD2 agrees at 7 bases. Germline V gives CDR1 SGHTA, CDR2 FQGNSA. Trimming removed 5 bases from V and 8 bases from J; junction bases left unmatched: 6. There are 13 residues in the CDR3. CDR3 in DNA: TGTGCCAGCAGCCTGCGACTAGCCGATGAGCAGTTCTTC. Protein sequence: CASSLRLADEQFF.

This sequence joins TRBV6-1 and TRBJ2-2, with a tentative D call TRBD1 (5 bases). This CDR3 contains 15 residues. Trimming removed 4 bases from V and 3 bases from J, with 12 bases in between. Germline V gene lookup returns CDR1 MNHNS and CDR2 SASEGT. The DNA for the CDR3 is TGTGCCAGCAGTGCCAGGGCAGGGTACACCGGGGAGCTGTTTTTT. Protein product: CASSARAGYTGELFF.

This chain links TRBV28 with TRBJ1-2; D is unclear. CDR3 length equals 12 residues. V was shortened by 5 bases and J by 8 bases, with 12 bases between the two germline ends. CDR1 and CDR2 (germline): MDHEN, SYDVKM. This CDR3 reads CASSPPPRGYTF. In DNA form, the CDR3 reads TGTGCCAGCAGTCCCCCCCCTCGAGGCTACACCTTC.

The chain employs TRBV6-6 and TRBJ2-5; D is undetermined. The germline V gene has CDR1 MNHNY and CDR2 SVGAGI (reference sequence). The CDR3 is 14 residues long. Deletions cut 4 bases from V and 2 bases from J, with 11 bases between. The CDR3 loop is CASSFRNRQETQYF. The CDR3 bases are TGTGCCAGCAGTTTCAGAAATAGGCAAGAGACCCAGTACTTC.

In regard to this clonotype: A junction boundary mismatches the germline segment, possibly from a read error. The chain couples TRBV7-6 to TRBJ1-1, with D maybe TRBD1 (5 bases). Germline lookup yields CDR1 SGHVS and CDR2 FNYEAQ. This CDR3 is built from 13 residues. CDR3 loop: CASSFSAGAEAFF. For the CDR3, the DNA is TGTGCTAGCAGCTTTTCAGCGGGGGCTGAAGCTTTCTTT.

This clonotype is medium-sized within its sample. The genes are TRBV7-9 and TRBJ1-1; D is undetermined. The V gene's germline CDR1 is SEHNR and CDR2 FQNEAQ (reference sequence). The ends were cut back, 5 bases at V and 0 bases at J, with 19 bases in the middle. The CDR3 runs 17 residues. DNA of the CDR3: TGTGCCAGCAGCGATGGGCCCCCGGTGGGAATGAACACTGAAGCTTTCTTT. This translates into CASSDGPPVGMNTEAFF.

This clonotype was seen more than once but under ten times. This chain links TRBV28 with TRBJ1-5; D perhaps matches TRBD1 (6 bases). The germline V and J ends were trimmed by 5 bases and 7 bases, with 21 bases remaining between them. The germline V gene has CDR1 MDHEN and CDR2 SYDVKM. The CDR3 consists of 16 residues. CDR3 nucleotides: TGTGCCAGCAGTCGGACAGCCGACCCGGCCAGGCAGCCCCAGCATTTT. Protein: CASSRTADPARQPQHF.

This clonotype was observed at least ten times. The rearrangement joins TRBV5-6 to TRBJ1-2, with 7 bases lining up with TRBD1. Germline lookup yields CDR1 SGHDT and CDR2 YYEEEE. V dropped 4 bases and J dropped 2; count of bases not matched to a gene: 2. The CDR3 contains 13 residues. In nucleotides, the CDR3 is TGTGCCAGCAGCAAGGACAGGAACTATGGCTACACCTTC. Amino acid sequence: CASSKDRNYGYTF.

This sequence joins TRBV15 and TRBJ2-6; D might be TRBD1 (6 bases). Trimming cost V 3 bases and J 0 bases, with 9 bases left between them. Germline lookup yields CDR1 LNHNV and CDR2 YYDKDF (reference sequence). This CDR3 spans 16 amino acids. CDR3 DNA sequence: TGTGCCACCAGCAGGTACAGGGACTCTGGGGCCAACGTCCTGACTTTC. This translates into CATSRYRDSGANVLTF.

J is TRBJ1-1 and V is TRBV7-6, with unresolved D. CDR1 and CDR2 (germline): SGHVS, FNYEAQ. V lost 1 base and J 0 bases, leaving 9 bases between the germline ends. This CDR3 has 15 amino acids. The DNA for the CDR3 is TGTGCCAGCAGCTTAGGCAGGAGGCTGAACACTGAAGCTTTCTTT. Amino acid sequence: CASSLGRRLNTEAFF.

The chain combines TRBV7-6 with TRBJ2-5; perhaps TRBD2 as D (5 bases). V was cut by 1 base and J by 1 base, with 16 bases left in between. CDR1 SGHVS and CDR2 FNYEAQ come from the germline V gene. This CDR3 has 17 amino acids. The CDR3 loop is CASSLEAAALAQETQYF. The CDR3 DNA follows: TGTGCCAGCAGCTTAGAAGCAGCAGCCCTAGCCCAAGAGACCCAGTACTTC. Drawing the rest from reference TRBV7-6 and TRBJ2-5, the complete variable domain is GAGVSQSPRYKVTKRGQDVALRCDPISGHVSLYWYRQALGQGPEFLTYFNYEAQQDKSGLPNDRFSAERPEGSISTLTIQRTEQRDSAMYRCASSLEAAALAQETQYFGPGTRLLVL.

This clonotype has more than one count but fewer than ten. The chain employs TRBV29-1 and TRBJ1-1; D gene uncertain. The CDR3 has 11 amino acids. Germline loops: CDR1 SQVTM, CDR2 ANQGSEA. V was trimmed by 6 bases and J by 7 bases, leaving 12 bases between them. The CDR3 loop is CSVPGRHEAFF. The CDR3 coding sequence is TGCAGCGTCCCCGGGAGGCATGAAGCTTTCTTT. Full variable domain (remainder filled in from reference TRBV29-1 and TRBJ1-1): SAVISQKPSRDICQRGTSLTIQCQVDSQVTMMFWYRQQPGQSLTLIATANQGSEATYESGFVIDKFPISRPNLTFSTLTVSNMSPEDSSIYLCSVPGRHEAFFGQGTRLTVV.

With respect to this clonotype: This may stem from a read error, because a much larger clone lies one nucleotide away. This chain links TRBV7-6 with TRBJ1-1; weak D call: TRBD1 (5 bases). Germline V lookup: CDR1 SGHVS, CDR2 FNYEAQ. Trimming removed 5 bases from V and 1 base from J, with 8 bases in between. CDR3 length: 13 amino acids. As DNA, the CDR3 is TGTGCCAGCAGCGACGACAGGAACACTGAAGCTTTCTTT. Its protein is CASSDDRNTEAFF.

In this sample, this clonotype turned up a few times. The chain links TRBV29-1 to TRBJ1-2; TRBD1 matches at 9 bases. J gave up 8 bases and V 5 bases, and 3 bases lay outside the gene matches. The germline V gene has CDR1 SQVTM and CDR2 ANQGSEA. The CDR3 runs 11 residues. CDR3 nucleotide sequence: TGCAGCGTTAAGGACAGGGGAGGCTACACCTTC. It is translated as CSVKDRGGYTF.

The V gene is TRBV12-3 or TRBV12-4, the J gene TRBJ2-1; the match to TRBD1 covers 8 bases. V was clipped by 6 bases and J by 7 bases; unmatched bases: 11. This CDR3 has 15 amino acids. Written as DNA, the CDR3 is TGTGCCAGCAGCCAAGGGGACAGGAGGGTGAATGAGCAGTTCTTC. Translated: CASSQGDRRVNEQFF.

This clonotype showed up just a few times. The rearrangement joins TRBV7-2 to TRBJ2-7, with 9 nucleotides matching TRBD2. This CDR3 contains 16 residues. The germline V gene has CDR1 SGHTA and CDR2 FQGNSA. J was trimmed by 4 bases and V by 1 base; bases with no gene match: 8. The CDR3 DNA sequence: TGTGCCAGCAGCTTAGAGGCCGGAGCGGGGGGATACGAGCAGTACTTC. Translating it yields CASSLEAGAGGYEQYF.

This clonotype was counted a few times. J is TRBJ2-2 and V is TRBV20-1, with D maybe TRBD2 (7 bases). The CDR3 extends over 15 amino acids. The V end was cut by 1 base, the J end by 1 base, with 10 bases between. Per germline, CDR1 DFQATT and CDR2 SNEGSKA (reference sequence). The CDR3 DNA follows: TGCAGTGCTAGAGGGGGAGGGGGGAACACCGGGGAGCTGTTTTTT. This translates into CSARGGGGNTGELFF.

This clonotype was seen more than once but under ten times. V gene TRBV6-5 combines with J gene TRBJ1-2; D perhaps matches TRBD1 (5 bases). V shed 6 bases and J shed 5 bases, with 13 bases lying between them. Germline V lookup: CDR1 MNHEY, CDR2 SVGAGI. The CDR3 spans 13 residues. The CDR3 protein is CASRPGEGYGYTF. The CDR3 bases are TGTGCCAGCAGACCCGGGGAGGGGTATGGCTACACCTTC.

This clonotype was seen a few times. The V call is TRBV29-1, the J call TRBJ2-7; D is undetermined. Trimming pared 0 bases from V and 0 bases from J, leaving 6 bases between. The germline V gene encodes CDR1 SQVTM and CDR2 ANQGSEA. CDR3 size: 13 residues. The CDR3, as DNA: TGCAGCGTTGAAGACAGGTACTCCTACGAGCAGTACTTC. Translating it yields CSVEDRYSYEQYF.

This chain uses TRBV10-3 with TRBJ1-1; D gene uncertain. V gave up 0 bases and J gave up 0 bases, with 8 bases separating them. Germline V gene sequence: CDR1 ENHRY, CDR2 SYGVKD. This CDR3 spans 15 amino acids. The CDR3 loop reads CAISESVVMNTEAFF. In DNA, the CDR3 is TGTGCCATCAGTGAGTCGGTAGTTATGAACACTGAAGCTTTCTTT.